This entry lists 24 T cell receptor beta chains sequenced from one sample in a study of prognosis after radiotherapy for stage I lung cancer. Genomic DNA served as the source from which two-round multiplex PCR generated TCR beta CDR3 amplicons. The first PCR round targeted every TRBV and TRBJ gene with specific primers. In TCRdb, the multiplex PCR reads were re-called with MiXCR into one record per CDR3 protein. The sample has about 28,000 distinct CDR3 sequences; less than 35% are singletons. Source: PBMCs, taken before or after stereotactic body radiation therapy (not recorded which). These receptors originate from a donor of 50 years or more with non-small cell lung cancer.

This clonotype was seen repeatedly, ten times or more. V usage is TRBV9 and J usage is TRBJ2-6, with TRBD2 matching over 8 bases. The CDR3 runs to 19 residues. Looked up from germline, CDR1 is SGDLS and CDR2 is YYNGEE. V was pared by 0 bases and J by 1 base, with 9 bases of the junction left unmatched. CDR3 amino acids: CASSVDPREEPSGANVLTF. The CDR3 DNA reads TGTGCCAGCAGCGTAGACCCGCGGGAGGAACCTTCTGGGGCCAACGTCCTGACTTTC.

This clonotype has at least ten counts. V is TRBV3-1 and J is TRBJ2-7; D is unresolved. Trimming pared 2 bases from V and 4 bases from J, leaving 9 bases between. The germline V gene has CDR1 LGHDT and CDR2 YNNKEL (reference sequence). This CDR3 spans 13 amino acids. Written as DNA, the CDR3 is TGTGCCAGCAGCCAAATGGGTGGGTACGAGCAGTACTTC. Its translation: CASSQMGGYEQYF.

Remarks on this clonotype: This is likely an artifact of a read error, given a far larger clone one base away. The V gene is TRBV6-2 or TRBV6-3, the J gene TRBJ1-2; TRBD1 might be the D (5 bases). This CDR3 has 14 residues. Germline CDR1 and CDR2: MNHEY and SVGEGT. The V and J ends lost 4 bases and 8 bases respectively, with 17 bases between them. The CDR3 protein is CASSSLPGVGGYTF. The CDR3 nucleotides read TGTGCCAGCAGTTCTCTCCCGGGGGTCGGGGGCTACACCTTC.

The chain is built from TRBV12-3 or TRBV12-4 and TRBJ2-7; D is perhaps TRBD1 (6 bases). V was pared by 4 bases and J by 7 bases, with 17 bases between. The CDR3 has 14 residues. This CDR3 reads CASSSGVGVYEQYF. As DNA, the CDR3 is TGTGCCAGCAGTTCAGGGGTGGGAGTTTATGAGCAGTACTTC.

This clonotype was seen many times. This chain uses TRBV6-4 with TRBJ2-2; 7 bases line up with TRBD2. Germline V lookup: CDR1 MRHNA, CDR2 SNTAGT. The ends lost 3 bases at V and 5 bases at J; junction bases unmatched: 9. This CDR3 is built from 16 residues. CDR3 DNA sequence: TGTGCCAGCAGTGAGAACCCGGGACTACGAACCGGGGAGCTGTTTTTT. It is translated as CASSENPGLRTGELFF.

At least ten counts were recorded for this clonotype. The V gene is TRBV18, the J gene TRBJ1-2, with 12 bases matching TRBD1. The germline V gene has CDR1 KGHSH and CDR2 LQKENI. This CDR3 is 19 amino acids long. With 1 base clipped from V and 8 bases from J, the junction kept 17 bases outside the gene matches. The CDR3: CASSPLNTGTGGRTYGYTF. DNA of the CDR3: TGTGCCAGCTCACCACTGAACACCGGGACAGGGGGCCGAACTTACGGCTACACCTTC.

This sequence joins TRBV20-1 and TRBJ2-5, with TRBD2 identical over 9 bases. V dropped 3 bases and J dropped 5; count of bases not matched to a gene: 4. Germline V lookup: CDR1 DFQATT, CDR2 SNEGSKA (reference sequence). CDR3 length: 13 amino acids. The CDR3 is CSASSGSPETQYF. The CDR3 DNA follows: TGCAGTGCTAGTAGCGGGAGCCCCGAGACCCAGTACTTC.

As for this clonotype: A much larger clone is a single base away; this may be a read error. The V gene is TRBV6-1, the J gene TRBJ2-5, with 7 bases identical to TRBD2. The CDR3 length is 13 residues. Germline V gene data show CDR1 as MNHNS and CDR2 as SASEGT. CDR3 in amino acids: CASASQWRETEYF. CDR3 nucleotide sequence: TGTGCCAGCGCTTCCCAGTGGCGGGAGACCGAGTACTTC.

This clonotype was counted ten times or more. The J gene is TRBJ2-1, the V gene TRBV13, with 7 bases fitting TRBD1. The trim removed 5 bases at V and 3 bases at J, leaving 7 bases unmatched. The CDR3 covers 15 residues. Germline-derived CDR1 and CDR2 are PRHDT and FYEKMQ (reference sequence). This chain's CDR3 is CASSLTGVFYNEQFF. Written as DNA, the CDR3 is TGTGCCAGCAGCCTTACAGGGGTTTTCTACAATGAGCAGTTCTTC.

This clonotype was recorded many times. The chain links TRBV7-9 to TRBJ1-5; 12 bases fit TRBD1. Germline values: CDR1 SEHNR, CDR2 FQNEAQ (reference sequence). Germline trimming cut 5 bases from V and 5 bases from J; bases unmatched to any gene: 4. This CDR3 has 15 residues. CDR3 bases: TGTGCCAGCAGCCCCGGGACAGGGGGCCATCAGCCCCAGCATTTT. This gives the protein CASSPGTGGHQPQHF.

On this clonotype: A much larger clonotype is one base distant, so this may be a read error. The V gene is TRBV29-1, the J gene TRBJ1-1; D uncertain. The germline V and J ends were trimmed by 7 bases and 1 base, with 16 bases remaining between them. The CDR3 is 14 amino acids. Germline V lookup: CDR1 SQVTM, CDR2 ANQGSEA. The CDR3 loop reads CSAHTLAGNTEAFF. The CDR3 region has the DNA TGCAGCGCTCATACTCTGGCAGGGAACACTGAAGCTTTCTTT.

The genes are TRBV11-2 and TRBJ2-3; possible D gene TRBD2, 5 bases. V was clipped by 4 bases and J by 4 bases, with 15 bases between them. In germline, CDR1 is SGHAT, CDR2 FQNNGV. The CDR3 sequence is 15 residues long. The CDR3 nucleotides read TGTGCCAGCAGCTCGCGACTATCCGAGGCAGATACGCAGTATTTT. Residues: CASSSRLSEADTQYF.

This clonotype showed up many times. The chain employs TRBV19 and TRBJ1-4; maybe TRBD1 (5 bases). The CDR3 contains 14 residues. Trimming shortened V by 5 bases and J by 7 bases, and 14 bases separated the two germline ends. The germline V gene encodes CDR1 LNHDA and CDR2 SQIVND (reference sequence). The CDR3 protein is CASSVSRVSEKLFF. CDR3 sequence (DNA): TGTGCCAGTAGTGTATCCAGGGTCAGTGAAAAACTGTTTTTT.

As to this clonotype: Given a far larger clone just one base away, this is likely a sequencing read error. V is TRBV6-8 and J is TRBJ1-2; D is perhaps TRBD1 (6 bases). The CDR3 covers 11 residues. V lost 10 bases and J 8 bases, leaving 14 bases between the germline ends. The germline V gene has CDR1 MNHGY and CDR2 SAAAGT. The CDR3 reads CAIRGGGGYTF. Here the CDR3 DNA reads TGTGCCATCCGGGGAGGGGGAGGCTACACCTTC.

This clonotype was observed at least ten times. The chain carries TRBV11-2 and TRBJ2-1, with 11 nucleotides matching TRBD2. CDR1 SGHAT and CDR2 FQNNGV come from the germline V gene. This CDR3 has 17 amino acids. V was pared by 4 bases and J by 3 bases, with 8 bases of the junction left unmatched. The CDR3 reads CASSSSPGLADYNEQFF. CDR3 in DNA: TGTGCCAGCAGCTCGTCCCCGGGACTAGCGGACTACAATGAGCAGTTCTTC.

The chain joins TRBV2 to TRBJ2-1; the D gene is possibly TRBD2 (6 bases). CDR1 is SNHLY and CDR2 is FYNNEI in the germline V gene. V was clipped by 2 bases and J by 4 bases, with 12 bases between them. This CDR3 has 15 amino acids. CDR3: CASSETTGGYNEQFF. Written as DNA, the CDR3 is TGTGCCAGCAGTGAAACTACCGGGGGATACAATGAGCAGTTCTTC.

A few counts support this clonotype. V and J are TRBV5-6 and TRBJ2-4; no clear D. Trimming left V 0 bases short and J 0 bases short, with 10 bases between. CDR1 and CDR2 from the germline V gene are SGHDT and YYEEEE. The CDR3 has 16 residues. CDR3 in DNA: TGTGCCAGCAGCTTGGGTGCGGATCTAGCCAAAAACATTCAGTACTTC. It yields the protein CASSLGADLAKNIQYF.

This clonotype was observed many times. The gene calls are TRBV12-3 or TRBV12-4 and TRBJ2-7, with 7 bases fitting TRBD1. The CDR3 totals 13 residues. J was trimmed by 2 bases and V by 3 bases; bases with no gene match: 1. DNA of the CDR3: TGTGCCAGCAGTTTGGGACAGCCCTACGAGCAGTACTTC. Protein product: CASSLGQPYEQYF.

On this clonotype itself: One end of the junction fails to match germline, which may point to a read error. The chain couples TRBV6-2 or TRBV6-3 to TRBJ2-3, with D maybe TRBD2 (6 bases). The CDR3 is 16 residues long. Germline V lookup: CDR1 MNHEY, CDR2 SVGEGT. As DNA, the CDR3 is TGTGCCAGCAGTGGGGGACTCCTCCTTAGCACAGATACTCAGTATTTT. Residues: CASSGGLLLSTDTQYF.

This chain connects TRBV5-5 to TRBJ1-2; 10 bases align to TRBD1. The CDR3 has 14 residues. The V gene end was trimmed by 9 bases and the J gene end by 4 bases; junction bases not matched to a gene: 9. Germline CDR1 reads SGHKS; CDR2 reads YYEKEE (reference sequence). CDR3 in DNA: TGTGCCAACAGTGCCCGGGACAGGGGCTATGGCTACACCTTC. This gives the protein CANSARDRGYGYTF.

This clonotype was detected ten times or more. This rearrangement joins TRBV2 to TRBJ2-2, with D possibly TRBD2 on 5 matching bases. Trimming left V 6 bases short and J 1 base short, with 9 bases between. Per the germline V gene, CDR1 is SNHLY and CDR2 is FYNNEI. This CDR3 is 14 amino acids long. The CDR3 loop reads CASRRTQNTGELFF. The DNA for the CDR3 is TGTGCCAGCAGAAGGACTCAGAACACCGGGGAGCTGTTTTTT. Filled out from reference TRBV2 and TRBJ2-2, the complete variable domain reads EPEVTQTPSHQVTQMGQEVILRCVPISNHLYFYWYRQILGQKVEFLVSFYNNEISEKSEIFDDQFSVERPDGSNFTLKIRSTKLEDSAMYFCASRRTQNTGELFFGEGSRLTVL.

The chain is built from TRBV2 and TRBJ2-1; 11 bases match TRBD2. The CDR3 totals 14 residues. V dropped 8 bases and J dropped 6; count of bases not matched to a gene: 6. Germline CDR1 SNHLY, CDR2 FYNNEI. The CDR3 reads CASAGTSGLNEQFF. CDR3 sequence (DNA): TGTGCCAGCGCCGGGACTAGCGGACTCAATGAGCAGTTCTTC.

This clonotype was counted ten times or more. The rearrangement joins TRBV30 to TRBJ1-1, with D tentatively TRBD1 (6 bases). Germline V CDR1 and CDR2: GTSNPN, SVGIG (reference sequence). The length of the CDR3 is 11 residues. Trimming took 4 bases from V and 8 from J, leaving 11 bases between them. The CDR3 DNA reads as TGTGCCTGGACTACAGGGAGGGAAGCTTTCTTT. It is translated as CAWTTGREAFF.

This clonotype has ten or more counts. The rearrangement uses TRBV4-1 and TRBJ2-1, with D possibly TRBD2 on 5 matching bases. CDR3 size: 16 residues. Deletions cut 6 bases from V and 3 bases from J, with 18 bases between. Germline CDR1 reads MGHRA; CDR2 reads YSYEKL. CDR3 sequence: CASRPYLGGSYNEQFF. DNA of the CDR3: TGCGCCAGCAGACCCTACCTAGGAGGAAGCTACAATGAGCAGTTCTTC.